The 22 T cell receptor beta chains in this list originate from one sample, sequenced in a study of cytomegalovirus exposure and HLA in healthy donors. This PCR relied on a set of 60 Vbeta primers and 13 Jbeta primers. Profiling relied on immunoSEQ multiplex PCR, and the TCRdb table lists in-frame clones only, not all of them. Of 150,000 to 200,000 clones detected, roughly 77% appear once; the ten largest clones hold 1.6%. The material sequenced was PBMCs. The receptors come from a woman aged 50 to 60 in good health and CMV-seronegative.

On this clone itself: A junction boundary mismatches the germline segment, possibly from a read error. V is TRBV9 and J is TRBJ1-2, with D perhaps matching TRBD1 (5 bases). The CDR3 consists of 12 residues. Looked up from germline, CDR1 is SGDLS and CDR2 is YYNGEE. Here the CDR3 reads CASSSGSGNLHF. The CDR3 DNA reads TGTGCCAGCAGCTCCGGGTCAGGGAACCTTCACTTC.

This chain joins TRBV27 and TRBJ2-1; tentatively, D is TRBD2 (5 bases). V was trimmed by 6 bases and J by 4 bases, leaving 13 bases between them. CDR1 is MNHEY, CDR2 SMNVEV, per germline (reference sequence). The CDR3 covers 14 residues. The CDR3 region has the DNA TGTGCCAGCAGCCGGACTGTTCAGTACAATGAGCAGTTCTTC. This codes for CASSRTVQYNEQFF.

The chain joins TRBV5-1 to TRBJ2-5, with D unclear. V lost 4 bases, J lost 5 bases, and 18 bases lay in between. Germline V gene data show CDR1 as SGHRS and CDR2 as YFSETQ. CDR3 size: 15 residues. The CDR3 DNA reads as TGCGCCAGCAGCCCAACCCGGATCGCCGGGGAGACCCAGTACTTC. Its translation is CASSPTRIAGETQYF.

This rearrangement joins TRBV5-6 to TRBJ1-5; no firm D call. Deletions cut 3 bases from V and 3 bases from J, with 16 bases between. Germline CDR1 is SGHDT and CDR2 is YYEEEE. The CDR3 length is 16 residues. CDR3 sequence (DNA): TGTGCCAGCAGCTCCTTCCACCAACAGTACAATCAGCCCCAGCATTTT. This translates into CASSSFHQQYNQPQHF.

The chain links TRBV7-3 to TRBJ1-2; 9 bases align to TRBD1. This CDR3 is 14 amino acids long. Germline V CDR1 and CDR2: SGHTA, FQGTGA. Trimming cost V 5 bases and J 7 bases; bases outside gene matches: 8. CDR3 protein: CASSAGQGLGGYTF. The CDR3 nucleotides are TGTGCCAGCAGCGCGGGACAGGGACTCGGTGGCTACACCTTC. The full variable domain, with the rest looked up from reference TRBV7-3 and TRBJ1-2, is GAGVSQTPSNKVTEKGKYVELRCDPISGHTALYWYRQSLGQGPEFLIYFQGTGAADDSGLPNDRFFAVRPEGSVSTLKIQRTERGDSAVYLCASSAGQGLGGYTFGSGTRLTVV.

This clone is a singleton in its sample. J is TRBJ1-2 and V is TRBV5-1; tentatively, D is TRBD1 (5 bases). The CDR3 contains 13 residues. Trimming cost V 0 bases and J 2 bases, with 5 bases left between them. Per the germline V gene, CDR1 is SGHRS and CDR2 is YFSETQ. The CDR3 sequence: CASSLEGNYGYTF. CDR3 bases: TGCGCCAGCAGCTTGGAGGGGAACTATGGCTACACCTTC.

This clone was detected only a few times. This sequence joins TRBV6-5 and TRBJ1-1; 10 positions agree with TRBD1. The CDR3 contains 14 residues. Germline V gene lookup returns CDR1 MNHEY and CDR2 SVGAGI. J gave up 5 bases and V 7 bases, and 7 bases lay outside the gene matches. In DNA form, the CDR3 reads TGTGCCAGCACCTACGGGACAGGGGAAACTGAAGCTTTCTTT. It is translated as CASTYGTGETEAFF.

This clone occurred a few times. CDR3 protein: CASSELRPGQGEGYTF. CDR3 nucleotides: TGTGCCAGCAGTGAATTGCGTCCCGGACAGGGGGAGGGCTACACCTTC. The chain couples TRBV25-1 to TRBJ1-2; 10 nucleotides align to TRBD1. The CDR3 is 16 amino acids. The trim removed 1 base at V and 8 bases at J, leaving 10 bases unmatched. Germline CDR1 reads MGHDK; CDR2 reads SYGVNS.

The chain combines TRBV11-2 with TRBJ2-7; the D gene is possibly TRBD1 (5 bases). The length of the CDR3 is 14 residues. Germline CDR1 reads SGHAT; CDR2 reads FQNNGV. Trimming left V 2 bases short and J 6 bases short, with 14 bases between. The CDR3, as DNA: TGTGCCAGCAGCTTACGGAGTCAGGGCGGCGAGCAGTACTTC. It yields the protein CASSLRSQGGEQYF.

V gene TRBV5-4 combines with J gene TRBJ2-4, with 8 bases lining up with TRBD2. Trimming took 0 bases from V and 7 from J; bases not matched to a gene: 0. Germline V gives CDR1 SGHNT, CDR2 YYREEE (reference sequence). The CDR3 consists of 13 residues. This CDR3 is CASSLGLANIQYF. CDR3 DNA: TGTGCCAGCAGCTTGGGACTAGCGAACATTCAGTACTTC.

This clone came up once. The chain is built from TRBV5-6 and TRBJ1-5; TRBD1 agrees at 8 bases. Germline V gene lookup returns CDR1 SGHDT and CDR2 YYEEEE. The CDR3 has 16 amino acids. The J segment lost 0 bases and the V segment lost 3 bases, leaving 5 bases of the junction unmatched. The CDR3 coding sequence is TGTGCCAGCAGCTCGGGGACAGGCTATAGCAATCAGCCCCAGCATTTT. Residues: CASSSGTGYSNQPQHF.

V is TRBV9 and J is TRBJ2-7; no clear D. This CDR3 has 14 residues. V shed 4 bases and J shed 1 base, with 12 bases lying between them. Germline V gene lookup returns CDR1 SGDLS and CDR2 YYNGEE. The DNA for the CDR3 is TGTGCCAGCAGCTACCTAACGAATTCCTACGAGCAGTACTTC. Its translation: CASSYLTNSYEQYF.

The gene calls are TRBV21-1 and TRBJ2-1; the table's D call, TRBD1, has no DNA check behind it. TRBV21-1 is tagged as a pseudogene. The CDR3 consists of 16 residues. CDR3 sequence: CASSKVGHDSYNEQFF. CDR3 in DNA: TGTGCCAGCAGCAAAGTGGGACATGACTCCTACAATGAGCAGTTCTTC.

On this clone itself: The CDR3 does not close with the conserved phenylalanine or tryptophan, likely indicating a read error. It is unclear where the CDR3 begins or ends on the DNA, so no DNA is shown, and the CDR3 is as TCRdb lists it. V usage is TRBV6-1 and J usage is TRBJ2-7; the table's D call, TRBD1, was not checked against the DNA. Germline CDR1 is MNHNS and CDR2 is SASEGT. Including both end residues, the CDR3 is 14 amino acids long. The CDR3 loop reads CASSGYWDSQYLYI.

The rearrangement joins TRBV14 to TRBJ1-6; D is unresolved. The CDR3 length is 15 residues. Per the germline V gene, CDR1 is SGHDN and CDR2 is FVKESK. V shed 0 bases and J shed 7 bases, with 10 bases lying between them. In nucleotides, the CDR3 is TGTGCCAGCAGCCAAGATGAAACAGTAAATTCACCCCTCCACTTT. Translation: CASSQDETVNSPLHF.

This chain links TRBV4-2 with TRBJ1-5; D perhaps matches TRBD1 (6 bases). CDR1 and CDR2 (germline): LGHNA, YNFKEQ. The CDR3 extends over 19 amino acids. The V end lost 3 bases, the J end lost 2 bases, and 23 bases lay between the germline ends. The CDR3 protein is CASSHAPVTRGVGNQPQHF. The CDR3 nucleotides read TGTGCCAGCAGCCATGCACCCGTCACCAGGGGAGTGGGCAATCAGCCCCAGCATTTT.

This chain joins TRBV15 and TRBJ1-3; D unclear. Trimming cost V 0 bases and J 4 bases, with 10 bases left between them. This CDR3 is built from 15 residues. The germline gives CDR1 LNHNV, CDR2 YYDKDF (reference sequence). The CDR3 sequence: CATSRDRNKGNTIYF. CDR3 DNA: TGTGCCACCAGCAGAGACCGAAACAAAGGAAACACCATATATTTT.

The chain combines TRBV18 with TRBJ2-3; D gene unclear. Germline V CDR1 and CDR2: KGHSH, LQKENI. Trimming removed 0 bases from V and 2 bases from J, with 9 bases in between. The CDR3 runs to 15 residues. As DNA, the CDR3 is TGTGCCAGCTCACCACCACAGTCCCTCACAGATACGCAGTATTTT. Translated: CASSPPQSLTDTQYF.

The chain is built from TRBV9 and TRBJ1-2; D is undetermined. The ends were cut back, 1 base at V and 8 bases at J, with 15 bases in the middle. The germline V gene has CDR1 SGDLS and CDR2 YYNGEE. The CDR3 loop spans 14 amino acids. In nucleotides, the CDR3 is TGTGCCAGCAGCGTATTTCCGGGAGAAGGGGGCTACACCTTC. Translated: CASSVFPGEGGYTF.

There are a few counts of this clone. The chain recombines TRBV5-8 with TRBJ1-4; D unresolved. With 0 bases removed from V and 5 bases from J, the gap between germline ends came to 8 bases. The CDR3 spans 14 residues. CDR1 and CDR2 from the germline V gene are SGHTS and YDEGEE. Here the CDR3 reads CASSLGHPNEKLFF. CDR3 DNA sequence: TGTGCCAGCAGCTTGGGGCACCCGAATGAAAAACTGTTTTTT.

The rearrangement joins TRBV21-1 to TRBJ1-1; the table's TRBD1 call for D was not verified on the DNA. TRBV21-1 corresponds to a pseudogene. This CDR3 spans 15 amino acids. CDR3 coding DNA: TGTGCCAGCAGCAACGGACAGGGAGTTAACACTGAAGCTTTCTTT. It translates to CASSNGQGVNTEAFF.

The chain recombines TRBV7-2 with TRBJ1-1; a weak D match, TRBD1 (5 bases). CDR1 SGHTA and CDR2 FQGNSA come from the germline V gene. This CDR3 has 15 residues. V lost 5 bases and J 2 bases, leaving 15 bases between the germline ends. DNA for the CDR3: TGTGCCAGCAGCCCATCAGTGGGGCTAAACACTGAAGCTTTCTTT. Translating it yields CASSPSVGLNTEAFF.